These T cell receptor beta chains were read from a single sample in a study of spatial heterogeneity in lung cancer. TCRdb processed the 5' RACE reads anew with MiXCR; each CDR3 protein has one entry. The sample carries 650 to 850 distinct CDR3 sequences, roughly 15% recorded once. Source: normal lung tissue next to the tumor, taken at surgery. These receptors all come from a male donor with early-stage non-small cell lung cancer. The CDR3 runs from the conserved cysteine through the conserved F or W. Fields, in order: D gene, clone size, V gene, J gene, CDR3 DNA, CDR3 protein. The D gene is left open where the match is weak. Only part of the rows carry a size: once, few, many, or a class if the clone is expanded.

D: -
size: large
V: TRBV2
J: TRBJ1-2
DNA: TGTGCCAGCAGTGTTCAGGCGGGAGCCTATGGCTACACCTTC
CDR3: CASSVQAGAYGYTF

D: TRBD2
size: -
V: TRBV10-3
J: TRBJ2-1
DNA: TGTGCCATCAGTGACGGACTAGCGGGTGGAGAGCAGTTCTTC
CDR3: CAISDGLAGGEQFF

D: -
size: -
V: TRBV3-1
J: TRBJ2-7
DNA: TGTGCCAGCAGCCAAAGAGGGGGTTACGAGCAGTACTTC
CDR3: CASSQRGGYEQYF

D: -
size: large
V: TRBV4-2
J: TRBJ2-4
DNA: TGTGCCAGCAGCCAAGATAGAGCTTCGAGGAACATTCAGTACTTC
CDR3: CASSQDRASRNIQYF

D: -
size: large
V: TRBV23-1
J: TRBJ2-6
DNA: TGCGCCGGTTCCAGACAGGGAGGGGGGGCCAACGTCCTGACTTTC
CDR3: CAGSRQGGGANVLTF

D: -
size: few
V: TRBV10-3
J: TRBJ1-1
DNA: TGTGCCATCAGTGAACCAGGCCGGAACACTGAAGCTTTCTTT
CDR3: CAISEPGRNTEAFF

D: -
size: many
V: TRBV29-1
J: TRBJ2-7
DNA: TGCAGCGTTGAATCCCCGGGGGAGCAGTACTTC
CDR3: CSVESPGEQYF

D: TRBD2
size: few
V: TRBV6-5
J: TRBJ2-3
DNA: TGTGCCAGCAGTTACTCGGGGACTAGCCCCACAGATACGCAGTATTTT
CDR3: CASSYSGTSPTDTQYF

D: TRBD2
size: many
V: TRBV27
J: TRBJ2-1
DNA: TGTGCCAGCAGTCTCTCGCGGGAGGGGTATCACGAAACCTTATTC
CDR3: CASSLSREGYHETLF

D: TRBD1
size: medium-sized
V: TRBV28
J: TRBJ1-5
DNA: TGTGCCAGCGAAACGGGACAGGGGCGAAATCAGCCCCAGCATTTT
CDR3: CASETGQGRNQPQHF

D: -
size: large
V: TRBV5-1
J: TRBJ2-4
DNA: TGCGCCAGCAGCTTGGACCCGGGATTGAACATTCAGTACTTC
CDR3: CASSLDPGLNIQYF

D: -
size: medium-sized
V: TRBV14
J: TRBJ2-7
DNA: TGTGCCAGCAGTCTTGTAACCGGGACATTCCACGAGCAGTACTTC
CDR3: CASSLVTGTFHEQYF

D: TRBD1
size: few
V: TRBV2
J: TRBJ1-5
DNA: TGTGCCAGCAGATCACAGGGGTTTGGGCCCCAGCATTTT
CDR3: CASRSQGFGPQHF

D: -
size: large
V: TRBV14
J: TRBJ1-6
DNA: TGTGCCAGCAGCCAGGAGGCCGGTTCACCCCTCCACTTT
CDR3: CASSQEAGSPLHF

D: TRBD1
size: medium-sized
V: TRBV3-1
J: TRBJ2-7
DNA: TGTGCCAGCAGCCAAGATCGGGACAGCTCCTACGAGCAGTACTTC
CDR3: CASSQDRDSSYEQYF

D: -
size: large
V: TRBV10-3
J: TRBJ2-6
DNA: TGTGCCATCAGTGAACTTCAGGGGACTGGGGCCAACGTCCTGACTTTC
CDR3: CAISELQGTGANVLTF

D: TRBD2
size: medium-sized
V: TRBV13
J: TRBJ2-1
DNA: TGTGCCAGCAGCTTCACCGGGGGGGCCGGGGATGAGCAGTTCTTC
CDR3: CASSFTGGAGDEQFF

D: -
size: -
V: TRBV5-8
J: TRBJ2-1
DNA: TGTGCCAGCAGCTTGGGGTTTGGAGGAAATGAGCAGTTCTTC
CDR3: CASSLGFGGNEQFF

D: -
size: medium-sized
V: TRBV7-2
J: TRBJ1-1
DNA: TGTGCCAGCAGCTTTAACCCCCAGGGGATGGAAGCTTTCTTT
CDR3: CASSFNPQGMEAFF

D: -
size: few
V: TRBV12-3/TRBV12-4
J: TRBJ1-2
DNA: TGTGCCAGCACTATTTCATCCTGGGGCTATGGCTACACCTTC
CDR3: CASTISSWGYGYTF

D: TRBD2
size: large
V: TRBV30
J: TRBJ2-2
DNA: TGTGCCTGGAGTTCAGGGCTTGGACTAGCGGGAGAAAGAAACACCGGGGAGCTGTTTTTT
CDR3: CAWSSGLGLAGERNTGELFF

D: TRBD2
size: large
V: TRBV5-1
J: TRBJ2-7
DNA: TGCGCCAGCAGGCTAGCGGGAGGACGGGAGCAGTACTTC
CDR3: CASRLAGGREQYF

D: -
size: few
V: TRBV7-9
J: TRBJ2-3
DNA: TGTGCCAGCAGGAGGAGTACAGATACGCAGTATTTT
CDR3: CASRRSTDTQYF

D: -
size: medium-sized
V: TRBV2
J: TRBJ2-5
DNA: TGTGCCAGCAGTGACCCGGTCTTTGGGGAGACCCAGTACTTC
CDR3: CASSDPVFGETQYF

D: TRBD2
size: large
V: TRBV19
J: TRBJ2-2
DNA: TGTGCCAGTAGACGCGGACTAGCGGGACGCACCGGGGAGCTGTTTTTT
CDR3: CASRRGLAGRTGELFF

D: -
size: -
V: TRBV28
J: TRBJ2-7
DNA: TGTGCCAGCAGTTTTGGAGCGGGACAGAGTACCTCCTACGAGCAGTACTTC
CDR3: CASSFGAGQSTSYEQYF

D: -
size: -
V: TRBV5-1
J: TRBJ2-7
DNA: TGCGCCAGCAGCACACTGGGGGGCAGCTCCTACGAGCAGTACTTC
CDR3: CASSTLGGSSYEQYF

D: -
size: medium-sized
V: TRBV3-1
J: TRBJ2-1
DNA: TGTGCCAGCAGCCTACGCAATGAGCAGTTCTTC
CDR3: CASSLRNEQFF

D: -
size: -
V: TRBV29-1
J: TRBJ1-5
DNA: TGCAGCGTTATCGAACAGGGAGGCCATCAGCCCCAGCATTTT
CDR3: CSVIEQGGHQPQHF

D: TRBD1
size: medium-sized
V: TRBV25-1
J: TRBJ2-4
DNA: TGTGCCAGCAGTGAGACAGGGGCGAGCATTCAGTACTTC
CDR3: CASSETGASIQYF

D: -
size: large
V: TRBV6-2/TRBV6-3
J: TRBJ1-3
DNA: TGTGCCAGCAGCCGACCGAGCTCTGGAAACACCATATATTTT
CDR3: CASSRPSSGNTIYF

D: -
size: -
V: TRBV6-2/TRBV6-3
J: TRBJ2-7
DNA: TGTGCCAGCAGTCTCGACGGCCCCCTAGACGAGCAGTACTTC
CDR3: CASSLDGPLDEQYF

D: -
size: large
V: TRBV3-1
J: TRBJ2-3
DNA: TGTGCCAGCAGCTCCCAACTAGGCACAGATACGCAGTATTTT
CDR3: CASSSQLGTDTQYF

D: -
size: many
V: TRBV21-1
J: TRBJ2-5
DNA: TGTGCCAGCAGCGAAGGATCCCCGCCTAAAATCGAGACCCAGTACTTC
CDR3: CASSEGSPPKIETQYF

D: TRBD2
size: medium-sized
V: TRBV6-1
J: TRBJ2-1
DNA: TGTGCCGGGGGGAGCGGGGGGACTAGCAGTTTGAGCGTCTACAATGAGCAGTTCTTC
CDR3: CAGGSGGTSSLSVYNEQFF

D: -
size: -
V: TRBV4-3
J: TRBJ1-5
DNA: TGCGCCAGCAGCCAAGAAGGGACCAGCAATCAGCCCCAGCATTTT
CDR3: CASSQEGTSNQPQHF

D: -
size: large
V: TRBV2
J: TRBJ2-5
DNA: TGTGCCAGCAGTGTCACAGGGCAAGAGACCCAGTACTTC
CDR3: CASSVTGQETQYF

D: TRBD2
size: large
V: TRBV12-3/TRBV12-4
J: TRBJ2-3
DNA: TGTGCCAGCAGTTTCGCGGGAGGTCCTTTGGGTGATACGCAGTATTTT
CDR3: CASSFAGGPLGDTQYF

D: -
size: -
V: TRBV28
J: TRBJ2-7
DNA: TGTGCCAGCAGTTTGCCAGGGGCAAGCTCCTACGAGCAGTACTTC
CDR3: CASSLPGASSYEQYF

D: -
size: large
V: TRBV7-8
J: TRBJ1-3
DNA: TGTGCCAGCAGCTTCTCCTCGGGCACCATATATTTT
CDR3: CASSFSSGTIYF

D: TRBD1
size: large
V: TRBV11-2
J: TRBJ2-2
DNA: TGTGCCAGCAGCTCTAGGGGGCTTACAGGGGGCAGCTCGGTGGCCGGGGAGCTGTTTTTT
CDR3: CASSSRGLTGGSSVAGELFF

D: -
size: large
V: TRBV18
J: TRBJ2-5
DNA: TGTGCCAGCTCGCTCCAGGGCAGCCAAGAGACCCAGTACTTC
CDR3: CASSLQGSQETQYF

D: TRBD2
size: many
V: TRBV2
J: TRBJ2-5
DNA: TGTGCCAGCAGTGGAGAGTCAAGCGGGGGGTGGCAAGAGACCCAGTACTTC
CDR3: CASSGESSGGWQETQYF

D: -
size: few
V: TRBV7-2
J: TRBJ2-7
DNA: TGTGCCAGCAGCTTAGAGTTCGGACCGAAGGCCTACGAGCAGTACTTC
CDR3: CASSLEFGPKAYEQYF

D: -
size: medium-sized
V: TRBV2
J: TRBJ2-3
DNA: TGTGCCAGCAGTGGATGGACCCGCCCAGATACGCAGTATTTT
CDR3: CASSGWTRPDTQYF

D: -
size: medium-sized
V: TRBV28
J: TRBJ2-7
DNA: TGTGCCAGCAGTCCATCGACAGTAATCTACGAGCAGTACTTC
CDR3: CASSPSTVIYEQYF

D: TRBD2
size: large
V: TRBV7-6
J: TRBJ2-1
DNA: TGTGCCAGCAGCTTAGGCGGGAGTGGCTACAATGAGCAGTTCTTC
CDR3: CASSLGGSGYNEQFF

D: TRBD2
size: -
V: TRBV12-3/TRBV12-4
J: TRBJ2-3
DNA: TGTGCCACCTCAATAGCGGGAGGGGAAGATACGCAGTATTTT
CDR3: CATSIAGGEDTQYF

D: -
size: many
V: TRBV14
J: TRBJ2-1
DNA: TGTGCCAGCAGTCCCCACCCGGTCAATGAGCAGTTCTTC
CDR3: CASSPHPVNEQFF

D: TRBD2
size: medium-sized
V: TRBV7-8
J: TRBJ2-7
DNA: TGTGCCAGCAGCTATCGGACTAGCGGGTACGAGCAGTACTTC
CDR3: CASSYRTSGYEQYF